The 21 T cell receptor beta chains given below trace back to one sample, sequenced in a study of blood T cell repertoires in COVID-19. TCRdb's copy holds only in-frame clones and misses some; the assay was immunoSEQ multiplex PCR. The table lists roughly 410,000 clones, more than 70% of them singletons, with 2.3% in the top ten. The sequenced sample consisted of peripheral blood. The receptor set was obtained from a woman in her fifties or sixties with COVID-19, enrolled during active disease.

The J gene is TRBJ2-7, the V gene TRBV18; TRBD2 is a possible D gene (5 bases). The CDR3 sequence is 15 residues long. V was pared by 6 bases and J by 4 bases, with 19 bases between. Germline V gives CDR1 KGHSH, CDR2 LQKENI. The CDR3 reads CASSLRAEGGYEQYF. Written as DNA, the CDR3 is TGTGCCAGCTCCCTCCGGGCAGAGGGTGGATACGAGCAGTACTTC.

The chain joins TRBV4-1 to TRBJ2-2; D is ambiguous. The V and J ends lost 1 base and 6 bases respectively, with 15 bases between them. The CDR3 extends over 16 amino acids. Per germline, CDR1 MGHRA and CDR2 YSYEKL. CDR3 sequence (DNA): TGCGCCAGCAGCCAAGTAGGTAGTCTGGGCGCCGGGGAGCTGTTTTTT. Translation: CASSQVGSLGAGELFF.

The J gene is TRBJ2-3, the V gene TRBV9, with TRBD2 matching over 11 bases. The CDR3 spans 16 residues. Unmatched junction bases numbered 3, after V lost 0 bases and J lost 3 bases. Germline V lookup: CDR1 SGDLS, CDR2 YYNGEE. CDR3 bases: TGTGCCAGCAGCGTAGGTAGCGGGGGGGCAACAGATACGCAGTATTTT. This codes for CASSVGSGGATDTQYF.

This clone was observed a single time. The gene calls are TRBV19 and TRBJ1-5; D is undetermined. Germline V lookup: CDR1 LNHDA, CDR2 SQIVND (reference sequence). The length of the CDR3 is 17 residues. Deletions cut 0 bases from V and 4 bases from J, with 16 bases between. CDR3 nucleotide sequence: TGTGCCAGTAGTATAGAAGGTATGCCACGGGGAAATCAGCCCCAGCATTTT. Translated, it gives CASSIEGMPRGNQPQHF.

The chain has TRBV5-1 and TRBJ2-5; D is unresolved. Trimming shortened V by 0 bases and J by 4 bases, and 7 bases separated the two germline ends. The germline V gene has CDR1 SGHRS and CDR2 YFSETQ. This CDR3 is 13 amino acids long. This chain's CDR3 is CASSLGAGETQYF. The CDR3 DNA is TGCGCCAGCAGCTTGGGGGCAGGAGAGACCCAGTACTTC.

The rearrangement links TRBV5-1 to TRBJ2-7; weak D call: TRBD2 (5 bases). The CDR3 is made up of 16 amino acids. Germline V lookup: CDR1 SGHRS, CDR2 YFSETQ. V lost 0 bases to trimming and J lost 4 bases, with 17 bases between them. The CDR3 DNA is TGCGCCAGCAGCTTGGGTTCTAGCCCGCAGTCTTACGAGCAGTACTTC. Its protein product is CASSLGSSPQSYEQYF.

The V call is TRBV15, the J call TRBJ1-1; D gene unclear. There are 14 residues in the CDR3. CDR1 is LNHNV, CDR2 YYDKDF, per germline (reference sequence). The germline V and J ends were trimmed by 3 bases and 2 bases, with 10 bases remaining between them. CDR3 sequence: CATSRGRPNTEAFF. CDR3 coding DNA: TGTGCCACCAGCAGGGGGAGACCTAACACTGAAGCTTTCTTT.

The V call is TRBV3-1 (or the pseudogene TRBV3-2), the J call TRBJ2-7, with 7 bases identical to TRBD1. Germline V gene lookup returns CDR1 LGHDT and CDR2 YNNKEL (reference sequence). The ends lost 6 bases at V and 8 bases at J; junction bases unmatched: 16. The CDR3 is 15 amino acids. CDR3 amino acids: CASRQTGTEGLKQYF. CDR3 in DNA: TGTGCCAGCAGACAAACCGGGACAGAGGGGTTGAAGCAGTACTTC.

The CDR3 loop reads CASSLARETETQYF. Written as DNA, the CDR3 is TGTGCCAGCAGCTTGGCAAGGGAGACGGAGACCCAGTACTTC. The rearrangement joins TRBV5-4 to TRBJ2-5, with a weak D call TRBD2 (5 bases). The CDR3 extends over 14 amino acids. Germline CDR1 SGHNT, CDR2 YYREEE (reference sequence). V was shortened by 0 bases and J by 5 bases, with 11 bases between the two germline ends.

The rearrangement links TRBV5-8 to TRBJ2-7; maybe TRBD2 (5 bases). CDR1 is SGHTS, CDR2 YDEGEE, per germline. The length of the CDR3 is 12 residues. Trimming took off 3 bases at V and 2 bases at J, with 6 bases between the two ends. CDR3 in amino acids: CASSSGTYEQYF. DNA for the CDR3: TGTGCCAGCAGCTCCGGGACCTACGAGCAGTACTTC.

This chain joins TRBV14 and TRBJ2-7, with D unresolved. This CDR3 comprises 13 residues. V was trimmed by 2 bases and J by 2 bases, leaving 7 bases between them. From germline, CDR1 is SGHDN and CDR2 FVKESK. CDR3 loop: CASSQRRTYEQYF. In DNA, the CDR3 is TGTGCCAGCAGCCAACGCAGGACCTACGAGCAGTACTTC.

The V and J genes are TRBV27 and TRBJ1-3, with 8 bases aligning to TRBD1. The CDR3 is made up of 16 amino acids. The germline gives CDR1 MNHEY, CDR2 SMNVEV (reference sequence). Trimming at V came to 4 bases and at J to 0 bases, leaving 5 bases not matched to a gene. CDR3 amino acids: CASSSGTGLSGNTIYF. The CDR3 DNA reads as TGTGCCAGCAGTTCCGGGACAGGCCTCTCTGGAAACACCATATATTTT.

The chain uses TRBV7-9 and TRBJ1-2; a weak D match, TRBD1 (5 bases). V lost 5 bases and J 2 bases, leaving 12 bases between the germline ends. The CDR3 sequence is 14 residues long. CDR1 is SEHNR and CDR2 is FQNEAQ in the germline V gene (reference sequence). The CDR3 DNA reads as TGTGCCAGCAGCCCAGGGCGGGGAAACTATGGCTACACCTTC. This encodes CASSPGRGNYGYTF.

The chain is built from TRBV30 and TRBJ1-5, with a weak D call TRBD1 (5 bases). From germline, CDR1 is GTSNPN and CDR2 SVGIG (reference sequence). CDR3 size: 14 residues. The V end lost 5 bases, the J end lost 9 bases, and 20 bases lay between the germline ends. The CDR3 spells CAWLGFRGRGPQHF. CDR3 DNA sequence: TGTGCCTGGTTGGGGTTCCGGGGGAGAGGGCCCCAGCATTTT.

The V call is TRBV10-1, the J call TRBJ1-3; TRBD1 is a possible D gene (5 bases). The V gene lost 4 bases and the J gene lost 0 bases, with 10 bases spanning the gap. Looked up from germline, CDR1 is WNHNN and CDR2 is SYGVQD (reference sequence). There are 15 residues in the CDR3. CDR3 bases: TGCGCCAGCAGTGTCGACAGTTCCTCTGGAAACACCATATATTTT. As protein: CASSVDSSSGNTIYF.

The chain couples TRBV9 to TRBJ2-7, with 8 bases identical to TRBD2. This CDR3 region has 15 residues. With 0 bases clipped from V and 7 bases from J, the junction kept 9 bases outside the gene matches. Looked up from germline, CDR1 is SGDLS and CDR2 is YYNGEE. The CDR3 sequence: CASSVESGGPAEQYF. In nucleotides, the CDR3 is TGTGCCAGCAGCGTAGAATCGGGGGGGCCGGCAGAGCAGTACTTC.

The rearrangement joins TRBV9 to TRBJ1-3; D gene ambiguous. CDR3 length equals 13 residues. Germline CDR1 SGDLS, CDR2 YYNGEE. Deletions cut 4 bases from V and 1 base from J, with 6 bases between. CDR3 DNA: TGTGCCAGCAGCACCCGGTCTGGAAACACCATATATTTT. Translation gives CASSTRSGNTIYF.

DNA of the CDR3: TGTGCCACCAGTGATCCGAAACAGAGCACCGGGGAGCTGTTTTTT. Its translation: CATSDPKQSTGELFF. The chain has TRBV24-1 and TRBJ2-2; no definite D call. CDR3 length equals 15 residues. Germline CDR1 is KGHDR and CDR2 is SFDVKD. Trimming stripped 3 bases from V and 4 bases from J, with 11 bases between.

CDR3 nucleotides: TGCGCCAGCAGCTTGCGCTTAGCGGGGGTGGTAGAGACCCAGTACTTC. Its protein product is CASSLRLAGVVETQYF. The chain has TRBV5-1 and TRBJ2-5; 9 bases fit TRBD2. Trimming cost V 1 base and J 4 bases; bases outside gene matches: 8. Germline V gene lookup returns CDR1 SGHRS and CDR2 YFSETQ. This CDR3 region has 16 residues.

The CDR3 is CAGQTGRSGNTIYF. In nucleotides, the CDR3 is TGTGCCGGCCAAACAGGGCGCTCTGGAAACACCATATATTTT. The rearrangement uses TRBV6-5 and TRBJ1-3; a weak D match, TRBD1 (6 bases). The length of the CDR3 is 14 residues. CDR1 is MNHEY and CDR2 is SVGAGI in the germline V gene. V gave up 11 bases and J gave up 0 bases, with 14 bases separating them.

J is TRBJ2-2 and V is TRBV7-2, with a tentative D call TRBD2 (6 bases). The CDR3 runs 16 residues. CDR1 and CDR2 (germline): SGHTA, FQGNSA. Trimming removed 4 bases from V and 4 bases from J, with 16 bases in between. In DNA, the CDR3 is TGTGCCAGCAGCTCAGGCAGTAGCGGACGCACCGGGGAGCTGTTTTTT. Protein: CASSSGSSGRTGELFF.